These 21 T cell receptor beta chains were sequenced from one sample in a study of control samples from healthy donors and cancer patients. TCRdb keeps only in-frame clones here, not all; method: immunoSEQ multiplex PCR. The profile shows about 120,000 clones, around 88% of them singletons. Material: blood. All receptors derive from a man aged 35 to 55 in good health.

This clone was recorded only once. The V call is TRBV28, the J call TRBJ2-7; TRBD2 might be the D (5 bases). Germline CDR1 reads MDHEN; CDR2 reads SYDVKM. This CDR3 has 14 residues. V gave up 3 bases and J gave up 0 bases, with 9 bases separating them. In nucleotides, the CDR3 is TGTGCCAGCAGTTTCCCGGGAAGCTCCTACGAGCAGTACTTC. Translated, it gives CASSFPGSSYEQYF.

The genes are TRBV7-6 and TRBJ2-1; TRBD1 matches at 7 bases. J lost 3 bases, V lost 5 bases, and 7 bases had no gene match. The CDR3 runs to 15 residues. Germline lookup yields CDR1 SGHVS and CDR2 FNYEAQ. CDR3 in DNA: TGTGCCAGCAGCCCCGCAGGGGGTATCTACAATGAGCAGTTCTTC. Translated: CASSPAGGIYNEQFF.

DNA of the CDR3: TGCAGCGTAGACAGGACTAACACTGAAGCTTTCTTT. The encoded protein is CSVDRTNTEAFF. J is TRBJ1-1 and V is TRBV29-1; weak D call: TRBD1 (6 bases). Germline V lookup: CDR1 SQVTM, CDR2 ANQGSEA. Trimming stripped 6 bases from V and 2 bases from J, with 10 bases between. The CDR3 is made up of 12 amino acids.

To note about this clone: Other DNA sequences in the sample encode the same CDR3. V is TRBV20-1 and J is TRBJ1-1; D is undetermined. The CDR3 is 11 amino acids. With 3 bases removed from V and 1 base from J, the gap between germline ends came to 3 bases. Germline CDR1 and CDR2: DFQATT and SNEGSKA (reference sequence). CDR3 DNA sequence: TGCAGTGCTAGGGGGAACACTGAAGCTTTCTTT. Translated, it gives CSARGNTEAFF.

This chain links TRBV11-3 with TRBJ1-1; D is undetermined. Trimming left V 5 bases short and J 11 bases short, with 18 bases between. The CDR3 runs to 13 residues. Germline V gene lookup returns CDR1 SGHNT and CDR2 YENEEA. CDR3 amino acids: CASSPSRDQPAFF. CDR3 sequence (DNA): TGTGCCAGCAGCCCCTCCCGCGATCAGCCTGCTTTCTTT.

For the CDR3, the DNA is TGTGCCTGGAGTCGACCCCACATCATGAACACTGAAGCTTTCTTT. Encoded protein: CAWSRPHIMNTEAFF. The V and J genes are TRBV30 and TRBJ1-1; no reliable D call. V dropped 2 bases and J dropped 0 bases, with 13 bases sitting between them. The length of the CDR3 is 15 residues. Germline V gene data show CDR1 as GTSNPN and CDR2 as SVGIG (reference sequence). The whole variable domain, filled in from reference TRBV30 and TRBJ1-1, reads SQTIHQWPATLVQPVGSPLSLECTVEGTSNPNLYWYRQAAGRGLQLLFYSVGIGQISSEVPQNLSASRPQDRQFILSSKKLLLSDSGFYLCAWSRPHIMNTEAFFGQGTRLTVV.

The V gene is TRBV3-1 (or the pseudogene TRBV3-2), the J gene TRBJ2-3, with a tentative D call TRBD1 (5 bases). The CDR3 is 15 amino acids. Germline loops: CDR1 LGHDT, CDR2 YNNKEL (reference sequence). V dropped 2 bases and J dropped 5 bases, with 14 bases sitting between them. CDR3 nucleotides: TGTGCCAGCAGCCAACAAGGGGCGGATCGAGATACGCAGTATTTT. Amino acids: CASSQQGADRDTQYF.

Here the CDR3 DNA reads TGTGCCAGCAGCTTGGGGACAGGCTTAAGGGAGTTCTTC. This encodes CASSLGTGLREFF. The chain combines TRBV7-9 with TRBJ2-1, with TRBD1 identical over 8 bases. Germline V CDR1 and CDR2: SEHNR, FQNEAQ (reference sequence). Unmatched junction bases numbered 9, after V lost 3 bases and J lost 14 bases. CDR3 length equals 13 residues. Based on the CDR3 plus reference TRBV7-9 and TRBJ2-1, the full variable domain is DTGVSQNPRHKITKRGQNVTFRCDPISEHNRLYWYRQTLGQGPEFLTYFQNEAQLEKSRLLSDRFSAERPKGSFSTLEIQRTEQGDSAMYLCASSLGTGLREFFGPGTRLTVL.

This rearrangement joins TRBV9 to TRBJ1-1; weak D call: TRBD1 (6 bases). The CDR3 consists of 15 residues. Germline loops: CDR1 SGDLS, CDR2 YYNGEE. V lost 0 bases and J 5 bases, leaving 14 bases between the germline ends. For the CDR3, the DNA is TGTGCCAGCAGCGTAGGGAACAGGGAAATAACTGAAGCTTTCTTT. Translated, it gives CASSVGNREITEAFF.

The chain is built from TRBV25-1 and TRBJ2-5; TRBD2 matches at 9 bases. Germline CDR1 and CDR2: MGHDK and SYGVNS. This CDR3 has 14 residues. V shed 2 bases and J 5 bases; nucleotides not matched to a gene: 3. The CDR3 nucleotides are TGTGCCAGCAGTGAAAGCGGGGGGAAGGAGACCCAGTACTTC. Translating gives CASSESGGKETQYF. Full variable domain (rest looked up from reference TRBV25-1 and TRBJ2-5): EADIYQTPRYLVIGTGKKITLECSQTMGHDKMYWYQQDPGMELHLIHYSYGVNSTEKGDLSSESTVSRIRTEHFPLTLESARPSHTSQYLCASSESGGKETQYFGPGTRLLVL.

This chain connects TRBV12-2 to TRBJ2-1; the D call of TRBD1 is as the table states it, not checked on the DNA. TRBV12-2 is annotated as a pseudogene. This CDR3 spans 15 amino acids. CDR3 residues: CASRLEGAYYNEQFF. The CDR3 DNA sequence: TGTGCAAGTCGCTTAGAGGGGGCCTATTACAATGAGCAGTTCTTC.

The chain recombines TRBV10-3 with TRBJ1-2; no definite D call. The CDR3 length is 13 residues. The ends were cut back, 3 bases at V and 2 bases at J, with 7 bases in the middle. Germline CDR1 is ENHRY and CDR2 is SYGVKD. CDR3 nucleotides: TGTGCCATCAGTGATGAGGTAAACTATGGCTACACCTTC. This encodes CAISDEVNYGYTF.

The CDR3 spells CASSLGGFTQYF. Written as DNA, the CDR3 is TGTGCCAGCAGCTTAGGGGGGTTTACGCAGTATTTT. V usage is TRBV7-8 and J usage is TRBJ2-3; D may correspond to TRBD1 or TRBD2 (5 bases each). Germline V gene data show CDR1 as SGHVS and CDR2 as FQNEAQ. This CDR3 spans 12 amino acids. V lost 1 base and J 8 bases, leaving 7 bases between the germline ends. The full variable domain, rest sourced from reference TRBV7-8 and TRBJ2-3, is GAGVSQSPRYKVAKRGQDVALRCDPISGHVSLFWYQQALGQGPEFLTYFQNEAQLDKSGLPSDRFFAERPEGSVSTLKIQRTQQEDSAVYLCASSLGGFTQYFGPGTRLTVL.

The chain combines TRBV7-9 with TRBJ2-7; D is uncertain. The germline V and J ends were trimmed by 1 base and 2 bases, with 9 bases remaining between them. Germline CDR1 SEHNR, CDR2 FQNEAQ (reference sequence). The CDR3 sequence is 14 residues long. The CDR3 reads CASSLGRGAYEQYF. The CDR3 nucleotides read TGTGCCAGCAGCTTAGGACGAGGAGCCTACGAGCAGTACTTC.

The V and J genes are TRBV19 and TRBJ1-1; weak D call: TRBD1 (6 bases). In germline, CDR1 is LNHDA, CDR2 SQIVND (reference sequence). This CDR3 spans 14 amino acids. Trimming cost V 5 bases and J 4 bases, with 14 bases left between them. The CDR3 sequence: CASSFQGRGTEAFF. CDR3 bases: TGTGCCAGTAGTTTCCAGGGCAGGGGCACTGAAGCTTTCTTT.

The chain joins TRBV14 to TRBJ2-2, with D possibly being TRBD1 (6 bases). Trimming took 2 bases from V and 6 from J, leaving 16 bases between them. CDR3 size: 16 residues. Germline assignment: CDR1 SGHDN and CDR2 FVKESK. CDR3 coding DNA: TGTGCCAGCAGCCAATCCGGGACATCGTCGGCCGGGGAGCTGTTTTTT. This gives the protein CASSQSGTSSAGELFF.

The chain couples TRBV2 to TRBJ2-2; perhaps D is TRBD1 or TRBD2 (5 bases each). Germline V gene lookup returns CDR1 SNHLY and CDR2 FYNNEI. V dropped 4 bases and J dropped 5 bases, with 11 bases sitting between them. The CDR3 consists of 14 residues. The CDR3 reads CASSGAGSTGELFF. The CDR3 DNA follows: TGTGCCAGCAGTGGGGCAGGGAGTACCGGGGAGCTGTTTTTT.

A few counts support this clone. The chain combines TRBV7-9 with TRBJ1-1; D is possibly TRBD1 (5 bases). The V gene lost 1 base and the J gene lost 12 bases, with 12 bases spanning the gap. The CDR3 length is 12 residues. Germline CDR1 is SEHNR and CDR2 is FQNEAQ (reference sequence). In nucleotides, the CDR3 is TGTGCCAGCAGCTTAGTTCAGGGTTTTCCTTTCTTT. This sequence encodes CASSLVQGFPFF.

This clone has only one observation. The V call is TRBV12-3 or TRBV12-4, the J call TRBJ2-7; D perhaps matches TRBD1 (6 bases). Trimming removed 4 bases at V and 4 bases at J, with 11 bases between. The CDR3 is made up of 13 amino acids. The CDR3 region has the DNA TGTGCCAGCAGTTACGGACAGAAGTACGAGCAGTACTTC. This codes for CASSYGQKYEQYF.

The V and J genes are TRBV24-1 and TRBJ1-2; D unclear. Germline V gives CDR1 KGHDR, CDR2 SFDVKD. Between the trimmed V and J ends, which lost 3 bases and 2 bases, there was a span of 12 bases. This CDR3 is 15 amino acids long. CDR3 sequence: CATSDAAAPNYGYTF. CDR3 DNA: TGTGCCACCAGTGATGCGGCTGCCCCGAACTATGGCTACACCTTC.

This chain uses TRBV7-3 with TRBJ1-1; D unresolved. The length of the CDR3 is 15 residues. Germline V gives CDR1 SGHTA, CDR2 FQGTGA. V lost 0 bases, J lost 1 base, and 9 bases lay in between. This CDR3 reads CASSLTPDPNTEAFF. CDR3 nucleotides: TGTGCCAGCAGCTTAACGCCCGACCCGAACACTGAAGCTTTCTTT.